These 26 T cell receptor beta chains were sequenced from one sample in a study of prognosis after radiotherapy for stage I lung cancer (dated by TCRdb to about 2021). Sequencing used an Illumina HiSeq 3000. Two rounds of multiplex PCR were performed to amplify the TCR beta CDR3 region from genomic DNA. In the first round of PCR, primers specific to each TRBV and TRBJ gene were used, and the primer sequences are filed in Chinese patent CN105087789A. The public reads were quality trimmed at Q25 with fastp and then assembled into clones with MiXCR by TCRdb, keeping productive beta chains. Rows matching on CDR3 protein sequence are summarized as one entry with the most common DNA and genes. A total of around 30,000 distinct CDR3 sequences appear in this sample, under 40% of them only once. Of the sample, about 15% is held by the ten largest clones. The sample here was PBMCs, taken before or after stereotactic body radiation therapy (not recorded which). All receptors derive from a donor at least 50 years old with non-small cell lung cancer.

This chain joins TRBV28 and TRBJ1-3; TRBD1 matches 8 bases. The CDR3 extends over 17 amino acids. Per the germline V gene, CDR1 is MDHEN and CDR2 is SYDVKM. Unmatched junction bases numbered 8, after V lost 3 bases and J lost 1 base. The CDR3 bases are TGTGCCAGCAGTTTCGCGGGACAGGTCTTGTCTGGAAACACCATATATTTT. This codes for CASSFAGQVLSGNTIYF.

This clonotype was recorded many times. The chain couples TRBV5-6 to TRBJ2-3; D may be TRBD1 or TRBD2 (5 bases each). V shed 3 bases and J shed 0 bases, with 11 bases lying between them. Per germline, CDR1 SGHDT and CDR2 YYEEEE. CDR3 length: 15 residues. The DNA of the CDR3 is TGTGCCAGCAGCTGGGGGACGGGGAGCACAGATACGCAGTATTTT. Protein sequence: CASSWGTGSTDTQYF.

This clonotype was recorded many times. The chain joins TRBV18 to TRBJ1-1; possible D gene TRBD1, 6 bases. The germline gives CDR1 KGHSH, CDR2 LQKENI. V lost 4 bases to trimming and J lost 5 bases, with 14 bases between them. CDR3 length: 14 residues. Here the CDR3 DNA reads TGTGCCAGCTCACTCAACACAGGGAGGACTGAAGCTTTCTTT. It specifies CASSLNTGRTEAFF.

Many counts were recorded for this clonotype. The DNA for the CDR3 is TGCAGTGCTAGACGCCCACAGGGGGCGTCGGCTGAAGCTTTCTTT. This sequence encodes CSARRPQGASAEAFF. This chain links TRBV20-1 with TRBJ1-1; 9 bases align to TRBD1. CDR3 length: 15 amino acids. Germline V gene lookup returns CDR1 DFQATT and CDR2 SNEGSKA (reference sequence). Trimming at V came to 2 bases and at J to 6 bases, leaving 10 bases not matched to a gene.

The V call is TRBV12-3 or TRBV12-4, the J call TRBJ2-1; D unresolved. The CDR3 spans 15 residues. The V gene lost 1 base and the J gene lost 6 bases, with 13 bases spanning the gap. Here the CDR3 DNA reads TGTGCCAGCAGTTTAGGGCATGGAATCTGCAATGAGCAGTTCTTC. As protein: CASSLGHGICNEQFF.

This clonotype was detected many times. This sequence joins TRBV5-1 and TRBJ2-3; D remains unclear. This CDR3 spans 19 amino acids. From germline, CDR1 is SGHRS and CDR2 YFSETQ. V was cut by 4 bases and J by 3 bases, with 27 bases left in between. CDR3 nucleotides: TGCGCCAGCAGCCTCGGAAGGTTTGTTGGGCCGCTAAGGACAGATACGCAGTATTTT. Residues: CASSLGRFVGPLRTDTQYF. The full variable domain, completed using reference TRBV5-1 and TRBJ2-3, is KAGVTQTPRYLIKTRGQQVTLSCSPISGHRSVSWYQQTPGQGLQFLFEYFSETQRNKGNFPGRFSGRQFSNSRSEMNVSTLELGDSALYLCASSLGRFVGPLRTDTQYFGPGTRLTVL.

This clonotype was counted ten times or more. V is TRBV6-1 and J is TRBJ1-2, with D hard to call. The CDR3 extends over 14 amino acids. V lost 6 bases and J lost 3, with 14 bases in between. Germline V CDR1 and CDR2: MNHNS, SASEGT. The CDR3 here is CASSPIFRDYGYTF. The CDR3 bases are TGTGCCAGCAGCCCGATTTTCCGAGACTATGGCTACACCTTC.

This clonotype was detected ten times or more. The chain uses TRBV7-6 and TRBJ2-7; no firm D call. Germline V gene lookup returns CDR1 SGHVS and CDR2 FNYEAQ. This CDR3 is built from 14 residues. Deletions cut 1 base from V and 2 bases from J, with 9 bases between. The CDR3 here is CASSLESTTYEQYF. DNA of the CDR3: TGTGCCAGCAGCTTAGAGTCCACTACCTACGAGCAGTACTTC.

This clonotype was seen many times. The chain has TRBV11-2 and TRBJ2-1, with no clear D. V dropped 1 base and J dropped 6 bases, with 1 base sitting between them. CDR1 and CDR2 (germline): SGHAT, FQNNGV. The CDR3 has 11 residues. The CDR3 DNA is TGTGCCAGCAGCTTAGGCAATGAGCAGTTCTTC. Translating it yields CASSLGNEQFF.

As concerns this clonotype: A much bigger clone sits one base away, suggesting this may be a read error. The rearrangement joins TRBV2 to TRBJ2-5; TRBD2 matches at 7 bases. The germline gives CDR1 SNHLY, CDR2 FYNNEI. V shed 10 bases, J shed 3 bases, and the junction held 8 bases outside the gene matches. The CDR3 extends over 13 amino acids. In DNA, the CDR3 is TGTGCCACCTCAGGACTAGAGGAAGAGACCCAGTACTTC. The encoded protein is CATSGLEEETQYF.

This clonotype came up many times. This chain links TRBV27 with TRBJ2-7; a possible D gene is TRBD1 (7 bases). From germline, CDR1 is MNHEY and CDR2 SMNVEV (reference sequence). With 8 bases removed from V and 6 bases from J, the gap between germline ends came to 14 bases. The CDR3 has 12 residues. This chain's CDR3 is CASLNRGGEQYF. DNA of the CDR3: TGTGCCAGCCTGAACAGGGGAGGCGAGCAGTACTTC.

This clonotype has just a few counts. The rearrangement uses TRBV4-2 and TRBJ2-7; D is unresolved. Trimming cost V 0 bases and J 3 bases, with 21 bases left between them. CDR3 length: 18 residues. CDR1 LGHNA and CDR2 YNFKEQ come from the germline V gene. The CDR3 DNA is TGTGCCAGCAGCCAAGATTACCCGGACGACATATCGAACTACGAGCAGTACTTC. Translated, it gives CASSQDYPDDISNYEQYF.

This clonotype was recorded a few times. This sequence may be a read error, since a much larger clone differs from it by one base. The J gene is TRBJ2-5, the V gene TRBV6-2 or TRBV6-3, with TRBD1 matching over 7 bases. The germline V gene encodes CDR1 MNHEY and CDR2 SVGEGT. The CDR3 loop spans 14 amino acids. The CDR3 region has the DNA TGTACCAGCAGTTTCACACAGGGGCTAGAGACCCAGTACTTC. Translated: CTSSFTQGLETQYF.

As regards this clonotype: This may be a read error, as it is one base from a much larger clone. V usage is TRBV18 and J usage is TRBJ1-1; D gene ambiguous. CDR1 is KGHSH and CDR2 is LQKENI in the germline V gene. The CDR3 loop spans 15 amino acids. The germline V and J ends were trimmed by 4 bases and 3 bases, with 15 bases remaining between them. CDR3 bases: TGTGCCAGCTCACGACTCCCTGGACGCGACACTGAAGCTTTCTTT. Its translation: CASSRLPGRDTEAFF.

The chain joins TRBV2 to TRBJ2-7, with D unresolved. The CDR3 has 12 amino acids. Germline V lookup: CDR1 SNHLY, CDR2 FYNNEI. V lost 2 bases to trimming and J lost 12 bases, with 14 bases between them. The CDR3 here is CASSESSTRVYF. For the CDR3, the DNA is TGTGCCAGCAGTGAATCCAGTACTCGGGTGTACTTC.

A note on this clonotype: This likely stems from a read error, as it lies one base from a far larger clone. The J gene is TRBJ1-3, the V gene TRBV6-5; D is unresolved. This CDR3 is 12 amino acids long. Looked up from germline, CDR1 is MNHEY and CDR2 is SVGAGI. The CDR3 here is CASRYSGNTIYF. DNA of the CDR3: TGTGCCAGCAGGTACTCTGGAAACACCATATATTTT.

Worth noting for this clonotype: Mismatch with germline at one junction end may stem from a read error. The gene calls are TRBV28 and TRBJ2-7; D uncertain. CDR1 is MDHEN, CDR2 SYDVKM, per germline. The CDR3 length is 13 residues. The CDR3 DNA follows: TGTGCCAGCAGTTTACATACGTCCTACGATCAGTACTTC. Protein: CASSLHTSYDQYF.

This clonotype was found once. A much larger clone differs by one base, so this may be a read error. The chain carries TRBV6-2 or TRBV6-3 and TRBJ2-3, with D tentatively TRBD2 (6 bases). The CDR3 has 14 amino acids. Germline values: CDR1 MNHEY, CDR2 SVGEGT. Trimming left V 6 bases short and J 6 bases short, with 16 bases between. The DNA of the CDR3 is TGTGCCAGCAGCCGACTAGTTACGGGGGATACGCAGTATTTT. It is translated as CASSRLVTGDTQYF.

In the case of this clonotype: The junction and the germline gene differ at one end; a read error may be behind it. The CDR3 here is CSSRIVQGTTEAFF. The CDR3 DNA follows: TGCTCCAGCAGGATCGTACAGGGAACCACTGAAGCTTTCTTT. The chain combines TRBV5-1 with TRBJ1-1; a possible D gene is TRBD1 (6 bases). The CDR3 is 14 residues long. Germline assignment: CDR1 SGHRS and CDR2 YFSETQ.

Notes on this clonotype: This likely reflects a read error, since a far larger clone is one base away. This chain links TRBV7-9 with TRBJ2-1; TRBD1 matches 9 bases. Germline V gives CDR1 SEHNR, CDR2 FQNEAQ (reference sequence). V lost 10 bases, J lost 6 bases, and 10 bases stayed unmatched. CDR3 length: 14 residues. CDR3 sequence reads: CAISSQGAGNEQFF. As DNA, the CDR3 is TGTGCCATCAGTTCACAGGGGGCAGGCAATGAGCAGTTCTTC.

As concerns this clonotype: This clone may be a read error of a much larger clone one base away. The chain joins TRBV13 to TRBJ2-5; 11 nucleotides match TRBD2. This CDR3 is built from 20 residues. V was clipped by 0 bases and J by 3 bases; unmatched bases: 15. Germline CDR1 is PRHDT and CDR2 is FYEKMQ (reference sequence). CDR3: CASSLGPGLAVPKREETQYF. CDR3 nucleotide sequence: TGTGCCAGCAGCTTAGGACCGGGACTAGCGGTTCCGAAGCGGGAAGAGACCCAGTACTTC.

This clonotype was found many times. V usage is TRBV11-2 and J usage is TRBJ1-1, with D maybe TRBD1 (6 bases). The CDR3 contains 15 residues. V was cut by 5 bases and J by 0 bases, with 13 bases left in between. Germline V gene lookup returns CDR1 SGHAT and CDR2 FQNNGV. The chain's CDR3 is CASSLTGTLNTEAFF. The CDR3 DNA reads as TGTGCCAGCAGCCTTACAGGGACCTTGAACACTGAAGCTTTCTTT.

The chain joins TRBV20-1 to TRBJ1-2; the match to TRBD1 covers 9 bases. Germline assignment: CDR1 DFQATT and CDR2 SNEGSKA (reference sequence). This CDR3 has 13 amino acids. Germline trimming cut 6 bases from V and 8 bases from J; bases unmatched to any gene: 10. The CDR3 here is CSAPGQGRKGYTF. The CDR3, as DNA: TGCAGTGCCCCGGGACAGGGACGGAAGGGCTACACCTTC.

The CDR3 loop reads CASRSGTYRTDTQYF. CDR3 in DNA: TGTGCCAGCAGATCCGGGACTTACCGCACAGATACGCAGTATTTT. The chain carries TRBV5-4 and TRBJ2-3; TRBD2 might be the D (6 bases). Germline values: CDR1 SGHNT, CDR2 YYREEE (reference sequence). The ends were cut back, 5 bases at V and 1 base at J, with 14 bases in the middle. The CDR3 spans 15 residues.

This clonotype was seen ten or more times. This chain connects TRBV10-2 to TRBJ2-1, with unresolved D. The CDR3 spans 16 residues. The V end was cut by 2 bases, the J end by 6 bases, with 17 bases between. Germline V gene data show CDR1 as WSHSY and CDR2 as SAAADI. This CDR3 is CASSEGQLLTPNEQFF. DNA of the CDR3: TGCGCCAGCAGTGAGGGGCAGCTTTTGACCCCCAATGAGCAGTTCTTC.

This clonotype showed up many times. The chain couples TRBV29-1 to TRBJ1-2; no clear D. The germline gives CDR1 SQVTM, CDR2 ANQGSEA. The CDR3 contains 13 residues. The V end was cut by 0 bases, the J end by 4 bases, with 9 bases between. The DNA of the CDR3 is TGCAGCGTTGAAGAGCAGGAGGGCTATGGCTACACCTTC. This codes for CSVEEQEGYGYTF.